The 3 T cell receptor beta chains reported below all come from one sample, sequenced in a study of cytomegalovirus exposure and HLA in healthy donors. Primers for the PCR totalled 60 Vbeta and 13 Jbeta. Measured with immunoSEQ multiplex PCR; TCRdb has only the in-frame clones, and not every one. In the table there are fewer than 95,000 clones, less than 85% of which are singletons. Sequencing was done on a sample of PBMCs. The receptors were sampled from a man in his forties in good health and CMV-seropositive.

V and J are TRBV19 and TRBJ2-7; 8 nucleotides agree with TRBD1. V trimming: 6 bases; J trimming: 3 bases; junction bases outside the gene matches: 7. This CDR3 contains 14 residues. Germline CDR1 and CDR2: LNHDA and SQIVND (reference sequence). The CDR3 bases are TGTGCCAGTAGACCCCCGGGACAGGACTACGAGCAGTACTTC. This sequence encodes CASRPPGQDYEQYF.

This sequence joins TRBV15 and TRBJ2-1; 10 bases are shared with TRBD2. The germline gives CDR1 LNHNV, CDR2 YYDKDF (reference sequence). With 1 base clipped from V and 9 bases from J, the junction kept 6 bases outside the gene matches. The CDR3 has 15 amino acids. The CDR3 region is CATSRVASGRSEQFF. In nucleotides, the CDR3 is TGTGCCACCAGCAGAGTTGCTAGCGGGAGATCTGAGCAGTTCTTC.

This sequence joins TRBV11-3 and TRBJ2-7; D perhaps matches TRBD2 (5 bases). V was shortened by 1 base and J by 0 bases, with 13 bases between the two germline ends. CDR1 is SGHNT, CDR2 YENEEA, per germline. The CDR3 length is 16 residues. The DNA of the CDR3 is TGTGCCAGCAGCTTAGGCGGTAAGCGGAGCTCCTACGAGCAGTACTTC. Encoded protein: CASSLGGKRSSYEQYF.